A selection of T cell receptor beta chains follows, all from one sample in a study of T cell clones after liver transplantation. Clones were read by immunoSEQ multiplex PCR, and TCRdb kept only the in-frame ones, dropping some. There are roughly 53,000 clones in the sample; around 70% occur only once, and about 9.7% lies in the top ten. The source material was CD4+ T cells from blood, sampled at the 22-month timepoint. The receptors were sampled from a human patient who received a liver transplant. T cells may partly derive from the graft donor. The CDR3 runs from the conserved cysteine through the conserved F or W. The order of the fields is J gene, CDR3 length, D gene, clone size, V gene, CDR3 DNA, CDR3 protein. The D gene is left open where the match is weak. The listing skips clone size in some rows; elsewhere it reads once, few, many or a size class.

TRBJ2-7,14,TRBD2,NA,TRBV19,TGTGCCAGTAGTATACGGGGGGGCCATTACGAGCAGTACTTC,CASSIRGGHYEQYF
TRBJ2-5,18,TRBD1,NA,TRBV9,TGTGCCAGCAGCTTCGAGACAGGGGGCATCGGGGAAGCAGAGACCCAGTACTTC,CASSFETGGIGEAETQYF
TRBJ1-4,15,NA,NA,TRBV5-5,TGTGCCAGCAGCTTGGCTCTATCAACTAATGAAAAACTGTTTTTT,CASSLALSTNEKLFF
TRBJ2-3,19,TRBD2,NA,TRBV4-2,TGTGCCAGCAGCCAAGACCCCGTGGCGGGGGGGCCGGGGTCAGATACGCAGTATTTT,CASSQDPVAGGPGSDTQYF
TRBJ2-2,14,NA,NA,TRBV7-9,TGTGCCAGCAGCCCCAGGACAGTAACCGGGGAGCTGTTTTTT,CASSPRTVTGELFF
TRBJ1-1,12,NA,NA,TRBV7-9,TGTGCCAGCAGCTCACAGGGTATATCAGCTTTCTTT,CASSSQGISAFF
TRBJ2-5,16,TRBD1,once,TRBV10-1,TGCGCCAGCAGTGATCCGGGGAGGACAGGGGAAGAGACCCAGTACTTC,CASSDPGRTGEETQYF
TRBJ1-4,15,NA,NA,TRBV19,TGTGCCAGTAGTATCTCGGCGGGCCTTAATGAAAAACTGTTTTTT,CASSISAGLNEKLFF
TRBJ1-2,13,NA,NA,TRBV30,TGTGCCTGGAGTTTACAGGGTGAATATGGCTACACCTTC,CAWSLQGEYGYTF
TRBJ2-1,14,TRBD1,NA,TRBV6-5,TGTGCCAGCAGTCGACAGGGGGCGCAGGGTGAGCAGTTCTTC,CASSRQGAQGEQFF
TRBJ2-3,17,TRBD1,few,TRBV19,TGTGCCAGCCGAACTTTGACAGGGGGGTTCATTACGGATACGCAGTATTTT,CASRTLTGGFITDTQYF
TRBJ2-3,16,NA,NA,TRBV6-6,TGTGCCGGGAGGGGGGGGCGAGACCCTAGCACAGATACGCAGTATTTT,CAGRGGRDPSTDTQYF
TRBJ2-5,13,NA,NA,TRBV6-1,TGTGCCAGCAGCTGGGGGCTCCAAGAGACCCAGTACTTC,CASSWGLQETQYF
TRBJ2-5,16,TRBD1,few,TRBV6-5,TGTGCCAGCAGTTTTCAACCATGGACAGGGCAAGAGACCCAGTACTTC,CASSFQPWTGQETQYF
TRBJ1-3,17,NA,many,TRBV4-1,TGCGCCAGCAGCCGAGGGGGGATTGTCGCTAGAGGAAACACCATATATTTT,CASSRGGIVARGNTIYF
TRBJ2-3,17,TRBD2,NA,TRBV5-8,TGTGCCAGCAGCCCCCTGGGACTAGCGGCTAGCACAGATACGCAGTATTTT,CASSPLGLAASTDTQYF
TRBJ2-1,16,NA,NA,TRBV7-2,TGTGCCAGCAGACCTGGGGGCAGGGGACTTGATGGTGAGCAGTTCTTC,CASRPGGRGLDGEQFF
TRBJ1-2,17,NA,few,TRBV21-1,TGTGCCAGCATCCAAAGAGGGGGTACAGGGGGCAACTATGGCTACACCTTC,CASIQRGGTGGNYGYTF
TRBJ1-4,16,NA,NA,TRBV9,TGTGCCAGCAGCGTAGGTACAGGGATTGTGAGTGAAAAACTGTTTTTT,CASSVGTGIVSEKLFF
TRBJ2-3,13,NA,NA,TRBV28,TGTGCCAGCAGCCACGACAGCACAGATACGCAGTATTTT,CASSHDSTDTQYF
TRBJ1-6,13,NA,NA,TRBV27,TGTGCCAGCAGTTTAGATTGGAATTCACCCCTCCACTTT,CASSLDWNSPLHF
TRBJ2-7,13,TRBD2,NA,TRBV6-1,TGTGCCAGCATCGCTAGCGGCCTCTACGAGCAGTACTTC,CASIASGLYEQYF
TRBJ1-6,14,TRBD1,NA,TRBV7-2,TGTGCCAGCAGCCGGACAGGGAACAATTCACCCCTCCACTTT,CASSRTGNNSPLHF
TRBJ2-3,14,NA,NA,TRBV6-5,TGTGCCAGCAGTGTAAGGGACAGCACAGATACGCAGTATTTT,CASSVRDSTDTQYF
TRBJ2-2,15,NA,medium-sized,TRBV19,TGTGCCAGTAGTAGCCGGGGGTGGGTCACCGGGGAGCTGTTTTTT,CASSSRGWVTGELFF
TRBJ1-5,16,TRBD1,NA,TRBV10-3,TGTGCCATCAGTGGATCAGGGACAGGGGGGAATCAGCCCCAGCATTTT,CAISGSGTGGNQPQHF
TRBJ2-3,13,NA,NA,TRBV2,TGTGCCACCGAAAGGAAAAGGACAGATACGCAGTATTTT,CATERKRTDTQYF
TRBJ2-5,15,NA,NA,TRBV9,TGTGCCAGCAGCGTAGCTAGCGCCTACTCGGAGACCCAGTACTTC,CASSVASAYSETQYF
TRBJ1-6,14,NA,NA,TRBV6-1,TGTGCCAGCAGTGCGGACAGCTTCAATTCACCCCTCCACTTT,CASSADSFNSPLHF
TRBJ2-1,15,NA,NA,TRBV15,TGTGCCACCAGCAGAGACCGGGACACCTACAATGAGCAGTTCTTC,CATSRDRDTYNEQFF
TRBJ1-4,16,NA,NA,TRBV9,TGTGCCAGCAGCGTAAGCCATTCTCCTAATAATGAAAAACTGTTTTTT,CASSVSHSPNNEKLFF
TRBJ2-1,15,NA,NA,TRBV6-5,TGTGCCAGCAGTTACTCTGGGGCCCGCAGCAATGAGCAGTTCTTC,CASSYSGARSNEQFF
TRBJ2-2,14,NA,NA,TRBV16,TGTGCCAGCAGCCGCGACGTCAACACCGGGGAGCTGTTTTTT,CASSRDVNTGELFF
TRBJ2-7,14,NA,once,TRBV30,TGTGCCTGGAGCCATATGGGCACCGCTAACGAGCAGTACTTC,CAWSHMGTANEQYF
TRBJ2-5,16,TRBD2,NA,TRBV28,TGTGCCAGCAGTTTTGGACTAGCGGGGTACCAAGAGACCCAGTACTTC,CASSFGLAGYQETQYF
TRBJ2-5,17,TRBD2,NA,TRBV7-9,TGTGCCAGCAGCCCGCGGGGGACTAGCGGGGGGGCCTCGGCCCAGTACTTC,CASSPRGTSGGASAQYF
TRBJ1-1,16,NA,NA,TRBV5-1,TGCGCCAGCAGCTTTTACAGGGCCCCCATGAACACTGAAGCTTTCTTT,CASSFYRAPMNTEAFF
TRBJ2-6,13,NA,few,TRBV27,TGTGCCAGCACCCAAGGAGGGGCCAACGTCCTGACTTTC,CASTQGGANVLTF
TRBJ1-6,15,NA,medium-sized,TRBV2,TGTGCCAGCAGTGAACTGGGGCTCCTTAATTCACCCCTCCACTTT,CASSELGLLNSPLHF
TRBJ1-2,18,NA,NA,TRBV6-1,TGTGCCAGCAGTGAACAACGGACCGGCCCGACAGGAAGTTATGGCTACACCTTC,CASSEQRTGPTGSYGYTF
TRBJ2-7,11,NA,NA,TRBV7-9,TGTGCCAGCAGCTTCCTGGGCGAGCAGTACTTC,CASSFLGEQYF